This is a list of T cell receptor beta chains from one sample in a study of Graves' ophthalmopathy and Graves' hyperthyroidism. From the multiplex PCR reads, TCRdb called clonotypes with MiXCR, one entry per CDR3 protein. Here the sample spans roughly 300,000 distinct CDR3 sequences, 15% to 20% being singletons. Sequenced: peripheral blood. Receptors originate from an adult man with Graves' ophthalmopathy. Each CDR3 is given with its conserved first and last residue. Each record gives: J gene, clone size, V gene, D gene, CDR3 protein, CDR3 DNA. A D gene is named only where the DNA matches it firmly. Size values are once, few and many counts, or a class for expanded clones, and some rows have none.

>TRBJ1-2|many|TRBV12-3/TRBV12-4|TRBD1
CASSSTGASNYGYTF
TGTGCCAGCAGTTCCACAGGGGCGTCCAACTATGGCTACACCTTC
>TRBJ1-2|many|TRBV6-1|TRBD1
CASTRQGVWGYTF
TGTGCCAGCACGAGGCAGGGGGTTTGGGGCTACACCTTC
>TRBJ2-5|many|TRBV6-1|TRBD1
CASVDRGRDRTQYF
TGTGCCAGCGTGGACAGGGGGCGCGACCGGACCCAGTACTTC
>TRBJ2-5|many|TRBV6-5|TRBD1
CASVPPGTEETQYF
TGTGCCAGCGTCCCCCCCGGGACAGAAGAGACCCAGTACTTC
>TRBJ2-6|.|TRBV6-9|.
CASSYGTF
TGTGCCAGCAGTTACGGGACTTTC
>TRBJ1-2|many|TRBV28|.
CASSPPGRRPHGYTF
TGTGCCAGCAGTCCGCCGGGACGGAGGCCGCATGGCTACACCTTC
>TRBJ2-7|many|TRBV19|.
CASSPAVGTPYEQYF
TGTGCCAGTAGTCCTGCGGTCGGCACCCCCTACGAGCAGTACTTC
>TRBJ2-5|many|TRBV4-3|.
CASSQDPGQGYQETQYF
TGCGCCAGCAGCCAAGATCCGGGGCAGGGCTACCAAGAGACCCAGTACTTC
>TRBJ1-2|many|TRBV6-1|TRBD1
CASSKSGTGRGYTF
TGTGCCAGCAGTAAATCCGGGACAGGTCGAGGCTACACCTTC
>TRBJ2-6|many|TRBV2|TRBD1
CASSGTAASGANVLTF
TGTGCCAGCAGCGGGACAGCAGCCTCTGGGGCCAACGTCCTGACTTTC
>TRBJ2-5|many|TRBV28|.
CASSRAGGLQETQYF
TGTGCCAGCAGTCGCGCCGGGGGTCTACAGGAGACCCAGTACTTC
>TRBJ2-7|many|TRBV7-8|.
CASSLVSGPYEQYF
TGTGCCAGCAGCTTAGTATCGGGTCCGTACGAGCAGTACTTC
>TRBJ2-5|many|TRBV5-1|TRBD1
CASSSGQYQETQYF
TGCGCCAGCAGCTCGGGACAGTACCAAGAGACCCAGTACTTC
>TRBJ2-5|.|TRBV20-1|TRBD2
CSTLGGSSETQYF
TGCAGCACCCTTGGCGGGAGCTCTGAGACCCAGTACTTC
>TRBJ2-7|many|TRBV20-1|TRBD1
CSAREGQGRYEQYF
TGCAGTGCTAGAGAGGGACAGGGGCGTTACGAGCAGTACTTC
>TRBJ2-7|many|TRBV30|.
CAWSESGNEQYF
TGTGCCTGGAGTGAGTCGGGCAACGAGCAGTACTTC
>TRBJ2-6|few|TRBV4-1|.
CASSREGGESSGANVLTF
TGCGCCAGCAGCCGCGAAGGGGGGGAGAGCTCTGGGGCCAACGTCCTGACTTTC
>TRBJ2-2|many|TRBV9|.
CASSVAGRTGELFF
TGTGCCAGCAGCGTAGCAGGGCGGACCGGGGAGCTGTTTTTT
>TRBJ2-5|.|TRBV9|.
CASSVGDDLAQETQYF
TGTGCCAGCAGCGTGGGGGACGATCTGGCTCAAGAGACCCAGTACTTC
>TRBJ1-1|.|TRBV6-4|.
CASSAALYPRITEAYF
TGTGCCAGCAGTGCCGCCCTTTACCCCCGGATCACTGAAGCTTACTTT
>TRBJ1-2|many|TRBV27|TRBD1
CASSLRTGALYGYTF
TGTGCCAGCAGTTTAAGGACAGGAGCGCTTTATGGCTACACCTTC
>TRBJ2-7|many|TRBV6-6|TRBD1
CASRTGENSYEQYF
TGTGCCAGCAGGACAGGGGAAAACTCCTACGAGCAGTACTTC
>TRBJ1-5|many|TRBV7-2|.
CASSLGRAQPQHF
TGTGCCAGCAGTCTAGGGCGGGCTCAGCCCCAGCATTTT
>TRBJ2-2|many|TRBV10-3|TRBD2
CAISSRTGRNSGLAGVNGELFF
TGTGCCATCAGTTCTCGGACAGGGCGTAACTCGGGACTAGCGGGAGTAAACGGGGAGCTGTTTTTT
>TRBJ2-7|.|TRBV28|TRBD1
CASITSGQGGKNEQYF
TGTGCCAGTATTACTTCGGGACAGGGGGGGAAGAACGAGCAGTACTTC